This TCR beta chain was sequenced in a study of vaccination and CD4 T cells after COVID-19. Stated treatment: roughly 11-day PBMC culture with coronavirus spike peptide pools or control peptides (ViraFEST assay). A remark on this clonotype: The antigen remains undetermined.

The Oncomine TCR Beta short-read assay generated sequence data from the DNA of cultured CD4+ T cells. TCRdb re-analysed the PCR reads in MiXCR, keeping a single row per CDR3 protein. The profile covers more than 15,000 distinct CDR3 sequences, with 20% to 25% appearing a single time and 6.5% to 10% taken by the ten largest. The germline V gene has CDR1 ENHRY and CDR2 SYGVKD. The length of the CDR3 is 14 residues. V lost 6 bases and J lost 5; bases outside the gene matches: 3. Material for sequencing was cultured CD4+ T cells from blood. The sequence derives from a human donor with COVID-19. The V gene is TRBV10-3, the J gene TRBJ1-6; 8 nucleotides align to TRBD1. In nucleotides, the CDR3 is TGTGCCATCAGCAGGGGGCAGGATAATTCACCCCTCCACTTT. Translating it yields CAISRGQDNSPLHF.